The source of this TCR beta chain is a study of cytomegalovirus exposure and HLA in healthy donors. Notes on this clone: Its target is not known.

The CDR3 sequence is 15 residues long. Germline lookup yields CDR1 GTSNPN and CDR2 SVGIG (reference sequence). The V end was cut by 0 bases, the J end by 1 base, with 10 bases between. PCR involved 60 Vbeta and 13 Jbeta primers. Assay used: immunoSEQ multiplex PCR; TCRdb lists only in-frame clones, some missing. The sample contains around 96,000 clones, about 75% of which appear only once. Overall study findings and caveats: In a later analysis, V- and J-gene trimming of beta chains associated with a DCLRE1C missense variant, replicated independently. On later analysis, the bulk of CMV-associated TCR beta chains appeared to be HLA-restricted. Indistinguishable V segments, including TRBV6-2 and TRBV6-3, were excluded. While the bulk of TCR sequences proved rare, some public TCRs turned up in many donors.

Sequenced: PBMCs. The receptor comes from a man between 25 and 39 years old in good health and CMV-seropositive. The V gene is TRBV30, the J gene TRBJ1-5; D may be TRBD1 (5 bases). The CDR3 DNA is TGTGCCTGGAGTGTAGGGGAAGTCAGCAATCAGCCCCAGCATTTT. Protein product: CAWSVGEVSNQPQHF.